This T cell receptor beta chain is drawn from a study of blood T cells in healthy people across ages. Overall study results and limits: While age rose, TCR beta diversity per million T cells dropped in a roughly linear way.

Primed by a sample-barcoded 5' primer and a J-beta primer mix, a second PCR proceeded for 7 to 11 cycles. The template-switch adaptor, which had 12 random nucleotides, put a tag on each cDNA molecule. TCRdb processed the 5' RACE reads anew with MiXCR; each CDR3 protein has one entry. Counted here are over 500,000 distinct CDR3 sequences, over 40% occurring once; the ten biggest clones make up around an eighth. Only a few counts were recorded for this clonotype. Its antigen is still unknown. Healthy Caucasian individuals from Russia aged about 6 to 95 served as donors. Extractions gave at least 6 micrograms of total RNA per sample. This clonotype was sampled from a woman older than 75 in good health. The sequenced sample consisted of blood.

The CDR3 DNA reads TGCGCCAGCAGCGTGGATAGATTGAATGAGCAGTTCTTC. Translation gives CASSVDRLNEQFF. The rearrangement joins TRBV5-1 to TRBJ2-1; no firm D call. V gave up 4 bases and J gave up 7 bases, with 12 bases separating them. This CDR3 comprises 13 residues. Germline V CDR1 and CDR2: SGHRS, YFSETQ. The whole variable domain, remainder taken from reference TRBV5-1 and TRBJ2-1, is KAGVTQTPRYLIKTRGQQVTLSCSPISGHRSVSWYQQTPGQGLQFLFEYFSETQRNKGNFPGRFSGRQFSNSRSEMNVSTLELGDSALYLCASSVDRLNEQFFGPGTRLTVL.